This paragraph reports one T cell receptor (beta chain). The V end lost 2 bases, the J end lost 7 bases, and 17 bases lay between the germline ends. CDR3 length: 15 amino acids. CDR1 is SGHTA, CDR2 FQGNSA, per germline. This entry comes from a study of blood T cell repertoires in COVID-19. Study as a whole: From the United States, Italy and Spain came samples of acute and convalescent COVID-19. The analysed material was cDNA or gDNA that came from T cells, B-cell-depleted T cells, or PBMCs.

The authors' processing: From reference gene primer amplification, estimates of nucleated cell counts were derived. TCRdb keeps only in-frame clones here, not all; method: immunoSEQ multiplex PCR. V, J and clone size are those of that table, while D and trimming were read from the DNA. The sample lists around 80,000 clones; roughly four fifths were seen once. The rearrangement links TRBV7-2 to TRBJ1-2; a weak D match, TRBD1 (6 bases). The clonotype comes from an elderly woman with active or convalescent COVID-19. Input material: peripheral blood. This CDR3 reads CASSLPGRGMGGYTF. In nucleotides, the CDR3 is TGTGCCAGCAGCTTACCCGGGAGGGGGATGGGTGGCTACACCTTC. The full variable domain, completed using reference TRBV7-2 and TRBJ1-2, is GAGVSQSPSNKVTEKGKDVELRCDPISGHTALYWYRQSLGQGLEFLIYFQGNSAPDKSGLPSDRFSAERTGGSVSTLTIQRTQQEDSAVYLCASSLPGRGMGGYTFGSGTRLTVV.